A single sample gave rise to the 6 T cell receptor beta chains below, sequenced in a study of prognosis after radiotherapy for stage I lung cancer. Template was genomic DNA; TCR beta CDR3 amplified in two multiplex PCR rounds. Primers were specific to each TRBV and TRBJ gene in first-round PCR. MiXCR, run by TCRdb on the multiplex PCR reads, gives a single entry per CDR3 protein. The sample has about 26,000 distinct CDR3 sequences; roughly 40% are singletons. The source material was PBMCs, sampled before or after stereotactic body radiation therapy (not recorded which). The receptors were gathered from a donor at least 50 years old with non-small cell lung cancer.

This clonotype was seen many times. This chain joins TRBV6-5 and TRBJ2-7, with 9 bases identical to TRBD2. The CDR3 length is 15 residues. The germline gives CDR1 MNHEY, CDR2 SVGAGI. V gave up 4 bases and J gave up 4 bases; unmatched junction bases: 8. CDR3 sequence: CASSWGTSQIYEQYF. The DNA of the CDR3 is TGTGCCAGCAGTTGGGGGACTAGCCAGATATACGAGCAGTACTTC.

The gene calls are TRBV24-1 and TRBJ2-1; D tentatively reads TRBD1 or TRBD2 (5 bases each). The V gene lost 12 bases and the J gene lost 8 bases, with 19 bases spanning the gap. CDR1 KGHDR and CDR2 SFDVKD come from the germline V gene. This CDR3 contains 13 residues. The CDR3 spells CAASGQGHDEQFF. CDR3 nucleotides: TGTGCCGCCTCGGGGCAGGGCCACGATGAGCAGTTCTTC.

This clonotype appeared once. A far larger clone lies a single base away; this is likely a read error. V usage is TRBV4-3 and J usage is TRBJ2-3, with D tentatively TRBD2 (5 bases). The ends were cut back, 5 bases at V and 7 bases at J, with 19 bases in the middle. Germline V gene data show CDR1 as LGHNA and CDR2 as YSLEER. CDR3 length: 15 residues. DNA of the CDR3: TGCGCCAGCAGCACCCACACGGGAAGCGCGAATACGCAGTATTTT. Protein: CASSTHTGSANTQYF.

V usage is TRBV12-3 or TRBV12-4 and J usage is TRBJ1-2; a weak D match, TRBD1 (5 bases). This CDR3 has 15 residues. V shed 6 bases and J shed 2 bases, with 16 bases lying between them. Here the CDR3 DNA reads TGTGCCAGCAGCCAAACAGGCTGGGGAAACTATGGCTACACCTTC. Protein product: CASSQTGWGNYGYTF.

Many counts were recorded for this clonotype. CDR3 sequence: CASSRWGSNQPQHF. In DNA form, the CDR3 reads TGTGCCAGCAGTCGATGGGGTAGCAATCAGCCCCAGCATTTT. The rearrangement joins TRBV7-9 to TRBJ1-5; D gene unclear. Germline-derived CDR1 and CDR2 are SEHNR and FQNEAQ (reference sequence). CDR3 length: 14 residues. V gave up 6 bases and J gave up 0 bases, with 9 bases separating them.

At least ten counts were recorded for this clonotype. The chain has TRBV4-3 and TRBJ1-3; D is perhaps TRBD1 (5 bases). The CDR3 length is 17 residues. The germline gives CDR1 LGHNA, CDR2 YSLEER. Trimming stripped 3 bases from V and 4 bases from J, with 19 bases between. CDR3 sequence reads: CASSQSGRGVAGNTIYF. As DNA, the CDR3 is TGCGCCAGCAGCCAGAGTGGGCGGGGGGTGGCGGGAAACACCATATATTTT.